Described below is a single T cell receptor (beta chain) sequence and its context. This sample was taken from a study of cytomegalovirus exposure and HLA in healthy donors. PCR employed 60 Vbeta and 13 Jbeta primers. Profiling relied on immunoSEQ multiplex PCR, and the TCRdb table lists in-frame clones only, not all of them. This table holds roughly 130,000 clones, 74% found once. The V gene's germline CDR1 is SGHVS and CDR2 FQNEAQ. The CDR3 runs to 15 residues. Trimming shortened V by 0 bases and J by 2 bases, and 11 bases separated the two germline ends. The chain joins TRBV7-8 to TRBJ2-7; D not resolved. Material: PBMCs. The TCR was taken from a man aged 40-55 years in good health and CMV-seropositive. CDR3 DNA: TGTGCCAGCAGCTTAGCACAGAGTATACCCTACGAGCAGTACTTC. Translating gives CASSLAQSIPYEQYF. The full variable domain, its missing parts supplied by reference TRBV7-8 and TRBJ2-7, is GAGVSQSPRYKVAKRGQDVALRCDPISGHVSLFWYQQALGQGPEFLTYFQNEAQLDKSGLPSDRFFAERPEGSVSTLKIQRTQQEDSAVYLCASSLAQSIPYEQYFGPGTRLTVT.